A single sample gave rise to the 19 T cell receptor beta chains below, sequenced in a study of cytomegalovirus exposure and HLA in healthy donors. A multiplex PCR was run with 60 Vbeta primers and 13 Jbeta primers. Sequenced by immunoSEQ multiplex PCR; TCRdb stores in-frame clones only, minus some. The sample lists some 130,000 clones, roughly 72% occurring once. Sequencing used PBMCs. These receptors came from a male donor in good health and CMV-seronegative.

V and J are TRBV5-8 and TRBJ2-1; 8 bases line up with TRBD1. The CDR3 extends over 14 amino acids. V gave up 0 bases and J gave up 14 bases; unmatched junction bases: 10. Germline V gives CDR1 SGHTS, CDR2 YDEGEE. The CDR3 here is CASSLAPTGGAKFF. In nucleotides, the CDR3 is TGTGCCAGCAGCTTGGCTCCTACAGGGGGTGCAAAGTTCTTC.

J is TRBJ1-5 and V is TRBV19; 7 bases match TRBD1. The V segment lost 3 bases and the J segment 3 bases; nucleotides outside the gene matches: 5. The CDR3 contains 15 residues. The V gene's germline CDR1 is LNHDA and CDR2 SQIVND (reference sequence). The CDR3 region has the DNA TGTGCCAGTAGTATGAGGGACAGTGACAATCAGCCCCAGCATTTT. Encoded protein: CASSMRDSDNQPQHF. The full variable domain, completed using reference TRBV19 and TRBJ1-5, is DGGITQSPKYLFRKEGQNVTLSCEQNLNHDAMYWYRQDPGQGLRLIYYSQIVNDFQKGDIAEGYSVSREKKESFPLTVTSAQKNPTAFYLCASSMRDSDNQPQHFGDGTRLSIL.

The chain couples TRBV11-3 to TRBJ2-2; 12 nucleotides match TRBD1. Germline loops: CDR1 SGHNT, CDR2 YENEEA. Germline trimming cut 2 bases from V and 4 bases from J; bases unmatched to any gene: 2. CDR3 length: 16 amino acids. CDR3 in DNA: TGTGCCAGCAGCTTACTGGGACAGGGGGCCACCGGGGAGCTGTTTTTT. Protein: CASSLLGQGATGELFF.

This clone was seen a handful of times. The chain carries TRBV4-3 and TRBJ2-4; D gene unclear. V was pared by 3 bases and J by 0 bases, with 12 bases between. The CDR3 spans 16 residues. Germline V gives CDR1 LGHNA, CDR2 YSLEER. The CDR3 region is CASSHSRSQAKNIQYF. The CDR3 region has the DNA TGCGCCAGCAGCCATTCCAGGTCGCAAGCCAAAAACATTCAGTACTTC.

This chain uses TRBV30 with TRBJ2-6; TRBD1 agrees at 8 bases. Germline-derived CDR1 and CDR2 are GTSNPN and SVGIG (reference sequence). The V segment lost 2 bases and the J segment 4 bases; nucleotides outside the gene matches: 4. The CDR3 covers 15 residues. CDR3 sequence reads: CAWSQTGAGANVLTF. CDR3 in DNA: TGTGCCTGGAGTCAGACAGGGGCCGGGGCCAACGTCCTGACTTTC.

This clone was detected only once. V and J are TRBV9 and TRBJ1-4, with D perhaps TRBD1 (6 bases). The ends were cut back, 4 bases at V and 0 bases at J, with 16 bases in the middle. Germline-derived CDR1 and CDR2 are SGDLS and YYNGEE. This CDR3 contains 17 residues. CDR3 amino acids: CASSPGAGAATNEKLFF. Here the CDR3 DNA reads TGTGCCAGCAGCCCGGGGGCGGGGGCTGCAACTAATGAAAAACTGTTTTTT. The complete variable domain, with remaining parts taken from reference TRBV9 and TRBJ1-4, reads DSGVTQTPKHLITATGQRVTLRCSPRSGDLSVYWYQQSLDQGLQFLIQYYNGEERAKGNILERFSAQQFPDLHSELNLSSLELGDSALYFCASSPGAGAATNEKLFFGSGTQLSVL.

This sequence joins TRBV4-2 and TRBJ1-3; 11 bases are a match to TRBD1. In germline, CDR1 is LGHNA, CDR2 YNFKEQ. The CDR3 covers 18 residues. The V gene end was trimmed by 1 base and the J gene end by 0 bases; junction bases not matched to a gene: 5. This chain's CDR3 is CASSQVGTGGGSGNTIYF. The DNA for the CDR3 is TGTGCCAGCAGCCAAGTAGGGACAGGGGGTGGCTCTGGAAACACCATATATTTT.

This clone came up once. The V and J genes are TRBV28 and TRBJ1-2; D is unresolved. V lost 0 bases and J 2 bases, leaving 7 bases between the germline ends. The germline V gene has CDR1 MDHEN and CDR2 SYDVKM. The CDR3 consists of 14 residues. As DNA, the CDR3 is TGTGCCAGCAGTTTATGGGCAGCGAACTATGGCTACACCTTC. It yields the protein CASSLWAANYGYTF.

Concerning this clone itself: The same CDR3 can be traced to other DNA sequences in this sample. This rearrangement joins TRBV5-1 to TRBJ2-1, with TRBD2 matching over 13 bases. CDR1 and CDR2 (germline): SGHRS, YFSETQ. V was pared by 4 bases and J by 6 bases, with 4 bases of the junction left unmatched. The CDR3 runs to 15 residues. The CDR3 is CASSLGLAGSNEQFF. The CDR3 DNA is TGCGCCAGCAGCCTGGGACTAGCGGGAAGCAATGAGCAGTTCTTC.

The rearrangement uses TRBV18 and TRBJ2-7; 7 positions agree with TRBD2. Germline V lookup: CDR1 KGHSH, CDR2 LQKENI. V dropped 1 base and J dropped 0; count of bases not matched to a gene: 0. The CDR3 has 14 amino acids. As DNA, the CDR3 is TGTGCCAGCTCACCACGGGGGGGCTCCTACGAGCAGTACTTC. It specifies CASSPRGGSYEQYF.

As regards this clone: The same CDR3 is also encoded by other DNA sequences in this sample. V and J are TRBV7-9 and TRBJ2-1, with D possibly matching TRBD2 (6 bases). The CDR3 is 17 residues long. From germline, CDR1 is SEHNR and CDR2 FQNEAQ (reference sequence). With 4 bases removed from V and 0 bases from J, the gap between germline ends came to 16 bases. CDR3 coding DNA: TGTGCCAGCAGCTCCGGACGGGGGAGAAGCTCCTACAATGAGCAGTTCTTC. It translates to CASSSGRGRSSYNEQFF.

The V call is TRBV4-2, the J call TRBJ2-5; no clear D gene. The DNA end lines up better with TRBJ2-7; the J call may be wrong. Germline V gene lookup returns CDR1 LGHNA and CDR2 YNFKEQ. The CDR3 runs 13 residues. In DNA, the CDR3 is TGTGCCAGCAGCCAAGAAAAAGTACGCGAGCAGTACTTC. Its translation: CASSQEKVREQYF.

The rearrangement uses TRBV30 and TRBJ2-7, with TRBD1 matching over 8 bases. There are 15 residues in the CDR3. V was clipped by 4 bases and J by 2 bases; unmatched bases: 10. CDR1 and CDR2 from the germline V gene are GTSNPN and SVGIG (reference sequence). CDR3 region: CAWNEFGTGTYEQYF. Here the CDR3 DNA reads TGTGCCTGGAACGAGTTCGGGACAGGAACCTACGAGCAGTACTTC.

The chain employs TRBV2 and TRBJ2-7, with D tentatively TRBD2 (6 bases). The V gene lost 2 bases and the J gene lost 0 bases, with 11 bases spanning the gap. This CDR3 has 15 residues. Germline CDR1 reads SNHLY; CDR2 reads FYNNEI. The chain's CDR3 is CASSENPGSSYEQYF. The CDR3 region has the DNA TGTGCCAGCAGTGAAAACCCCGGGAGCTCCTACGAGCAGTACTTC.

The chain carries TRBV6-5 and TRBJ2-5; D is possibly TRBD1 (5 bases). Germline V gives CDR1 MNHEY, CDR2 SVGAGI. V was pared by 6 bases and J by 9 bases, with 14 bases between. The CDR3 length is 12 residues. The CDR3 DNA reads TGTGCCAGCAGAGATACAGGCGACTCCCAGTACTTC. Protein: CASRDTGDSQYF.

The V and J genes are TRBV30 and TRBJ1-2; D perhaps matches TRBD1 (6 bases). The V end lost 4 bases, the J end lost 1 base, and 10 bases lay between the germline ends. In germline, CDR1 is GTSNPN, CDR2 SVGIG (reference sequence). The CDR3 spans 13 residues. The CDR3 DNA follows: TGTGCCTGGACCCTGGACAGTAACTATGGCTACACCTTC. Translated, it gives CAWTLDSNYGYTF.

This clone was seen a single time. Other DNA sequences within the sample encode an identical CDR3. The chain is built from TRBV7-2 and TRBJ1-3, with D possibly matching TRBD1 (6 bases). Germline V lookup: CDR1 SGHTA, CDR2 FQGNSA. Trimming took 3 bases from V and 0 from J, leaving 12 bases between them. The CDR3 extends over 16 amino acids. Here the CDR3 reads CASSLGTPSSGNTIYF. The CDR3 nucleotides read TGTGCCAGCAGCTTGGGGACACCGAGCTCTGGAAACACCATATATTTT.

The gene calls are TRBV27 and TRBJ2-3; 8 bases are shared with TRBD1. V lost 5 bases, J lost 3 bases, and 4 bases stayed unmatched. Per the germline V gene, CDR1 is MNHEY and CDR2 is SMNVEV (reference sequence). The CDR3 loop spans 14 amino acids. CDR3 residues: CASSPGQGTDTQYF. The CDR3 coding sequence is TGTGCCAGCAGTCCCGGACAGGGTACAGATACGCAGTATTTT.

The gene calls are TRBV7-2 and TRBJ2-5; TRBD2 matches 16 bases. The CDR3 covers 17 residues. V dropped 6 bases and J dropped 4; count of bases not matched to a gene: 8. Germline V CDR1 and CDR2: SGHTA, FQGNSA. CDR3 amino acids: CASRGPGLAGGGETQYF. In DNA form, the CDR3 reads TGTGCCAGCAGGGGGCCGGGACTAGCGGGAGGGGGAGAGACCCAGTACTTC. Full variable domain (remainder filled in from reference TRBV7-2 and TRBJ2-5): GAGVSQSPSNKVTEKGKDVELRCDPISGHTALYWYRQSLGQGLEFLIYFQGNSAPDKSGLPSDRFSAERTGGSVSTLTIQRTQQEDSAVYLCASRGPGLAGGGETQYFGPGTRLLVL.